The clone carrying this T cell receptor beta chain showed up just a few times. Expressed TCRB transcripts were sequenced after all isolated RNA was converted to cDNA. Sequenced by immunoSEQ multiplex PCR; TCRdb stores in-frame clones only, minus some. This table holds 200,000 to 250,000 clones, under 13% found once. This record comes from a study of beta chain features in type 1 diabetes. CDR1 is SGHDN and CDR2 is FVKESK in the germline V gene. This CDR3 has 13 amino acids. V was cut by 7 bases and J by 4 bases, with 13 bases left in between. Sequencing used central memory CD4+ T cells from blood. This receptor was obtained from a man aged 18 to 35 in good health. V and J are TRBV14 and TRBJ1-1, with a possible D match to TRBD1 (6 bases). CDR3 in amino acids: CASKGQFSTEAFF. The CDR3 bases are TGTGCCAGCAAAGGACAGTTCAGCACTGAAGCTTTCTTT.